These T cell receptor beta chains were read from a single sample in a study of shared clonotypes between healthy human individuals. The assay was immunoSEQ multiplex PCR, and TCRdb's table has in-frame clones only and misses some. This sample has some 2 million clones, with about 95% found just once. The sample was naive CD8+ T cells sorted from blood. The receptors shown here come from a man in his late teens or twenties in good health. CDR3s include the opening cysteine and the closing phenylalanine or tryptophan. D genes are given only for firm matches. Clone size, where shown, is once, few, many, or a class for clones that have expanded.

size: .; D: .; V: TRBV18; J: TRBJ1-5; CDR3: CASSLDNQPQHF; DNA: TGTGCCAGCTCACTAGATAATCAGCCCCAGCATTTT
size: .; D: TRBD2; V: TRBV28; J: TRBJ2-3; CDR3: CASSWRGGTDTQYF; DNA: TGTGCCAGCAGTTGGCGGGGGGGCACAGATACGCAGTATTTT
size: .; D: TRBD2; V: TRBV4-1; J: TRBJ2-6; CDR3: CASSQDEAGVVGANVLTF; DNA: TGCGCCAGCAGCCAAGATGAAGCGGGAGTGGTTGGGGCCAACGTCCTGACTTTC
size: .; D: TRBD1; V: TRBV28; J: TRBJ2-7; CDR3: CASRSGQGANYEQYF; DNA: TGTGCCAGCAGGTCCGGACAGGGGGCTAACTACGAGCAGTACTTC
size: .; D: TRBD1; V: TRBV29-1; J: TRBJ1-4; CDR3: CSVAGQGNEKLFF; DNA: TGCAGCGTGGCGGGACAGGGGAATGAAAAACTGTTTTTT
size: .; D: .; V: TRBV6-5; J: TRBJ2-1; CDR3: CASSYSAGTNEQFF; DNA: TGTGCCAGCAGTTACTCGGCAGGCACCAATGAGCAGTTCTTC
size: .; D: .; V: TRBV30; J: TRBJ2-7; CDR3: CAWSGPYEQYF; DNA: TGTGCCTGGAGTGGGCCCTACGAGCAGTACTTC
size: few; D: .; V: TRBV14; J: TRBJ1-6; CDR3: CASSQEQGSGSPLHF; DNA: TGTGCCAGCAGCCAAGAGCAGGGTAGCGGTTCACCCCTCCACTTT
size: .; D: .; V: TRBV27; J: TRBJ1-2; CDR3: CASGYFEHGYTF; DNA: TGTGCCAGCGGTTACTTTGAACATGGCTACACCTTC
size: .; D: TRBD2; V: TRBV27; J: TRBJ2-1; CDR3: CASSPLGLVSVNEQFF; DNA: TGTGCCAGCAGTCCCCTGGGACTAGTCTCTGTGAATGAGCAGTTCTTC
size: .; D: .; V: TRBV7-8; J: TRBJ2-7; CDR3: CASSLVPNNLRYLHF; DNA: TGTGCCAGCAGCTTAGTTCCAAATAATTTGCGCTACCTACACTTC
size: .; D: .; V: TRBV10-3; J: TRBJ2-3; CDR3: CAISESLAYGSTDTQYF; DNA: TGTGCCATCAGTGAGTCTTTGGCGTATGGGAGCACAGATACGCAGTATTTT
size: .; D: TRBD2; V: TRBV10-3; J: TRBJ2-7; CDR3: CAISDAGASSYEQYF; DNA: TGTGCCATCAGTGATGCGGGAGCCTCCTCCTACGAGCAGTACTTC
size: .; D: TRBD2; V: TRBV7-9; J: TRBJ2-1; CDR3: CASSHFRTSTNNEQFF; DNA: TGTGCCAGCAGCCATTTTCGGACTAGTACGAATAATGAGCAGTTCTTC
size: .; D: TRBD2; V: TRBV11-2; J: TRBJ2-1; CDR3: CASSFPAGGFDEQFF; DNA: TGTGCCAGCAGCTTCCCAGCGGGAGGGTTCGATGAGCAGTTCTTC
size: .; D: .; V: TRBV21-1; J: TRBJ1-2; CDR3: CASRKTGANYGYTF; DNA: TGTGCCAGCCGAAAAACAGGGGCTAACTATGGCTACACCTTC
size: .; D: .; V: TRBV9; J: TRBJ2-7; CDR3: CASSATGSPYEQYF; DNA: TGTGCCAGCAGCGCCACAGGATCGCCCTACGAGCAGTACTTC
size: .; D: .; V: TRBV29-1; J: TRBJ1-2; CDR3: CSVEDREGYGYTF; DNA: TGCAGCGTTGAAGATCGCGAAGGCTATGGCTACACCTTC
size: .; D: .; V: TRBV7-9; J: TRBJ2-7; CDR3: CASSPTGSYEQYF; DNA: TGTGCCAGCAGCCCGACGGGTTCCTACGAGCAGTACTTC
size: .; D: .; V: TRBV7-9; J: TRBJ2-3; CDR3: CASSSLLSSGNTDTQYF; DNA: TGTGCCAGCAGCTCCCTTTTAAGTAGCGGAAACACAGATACGCAGTATTTT